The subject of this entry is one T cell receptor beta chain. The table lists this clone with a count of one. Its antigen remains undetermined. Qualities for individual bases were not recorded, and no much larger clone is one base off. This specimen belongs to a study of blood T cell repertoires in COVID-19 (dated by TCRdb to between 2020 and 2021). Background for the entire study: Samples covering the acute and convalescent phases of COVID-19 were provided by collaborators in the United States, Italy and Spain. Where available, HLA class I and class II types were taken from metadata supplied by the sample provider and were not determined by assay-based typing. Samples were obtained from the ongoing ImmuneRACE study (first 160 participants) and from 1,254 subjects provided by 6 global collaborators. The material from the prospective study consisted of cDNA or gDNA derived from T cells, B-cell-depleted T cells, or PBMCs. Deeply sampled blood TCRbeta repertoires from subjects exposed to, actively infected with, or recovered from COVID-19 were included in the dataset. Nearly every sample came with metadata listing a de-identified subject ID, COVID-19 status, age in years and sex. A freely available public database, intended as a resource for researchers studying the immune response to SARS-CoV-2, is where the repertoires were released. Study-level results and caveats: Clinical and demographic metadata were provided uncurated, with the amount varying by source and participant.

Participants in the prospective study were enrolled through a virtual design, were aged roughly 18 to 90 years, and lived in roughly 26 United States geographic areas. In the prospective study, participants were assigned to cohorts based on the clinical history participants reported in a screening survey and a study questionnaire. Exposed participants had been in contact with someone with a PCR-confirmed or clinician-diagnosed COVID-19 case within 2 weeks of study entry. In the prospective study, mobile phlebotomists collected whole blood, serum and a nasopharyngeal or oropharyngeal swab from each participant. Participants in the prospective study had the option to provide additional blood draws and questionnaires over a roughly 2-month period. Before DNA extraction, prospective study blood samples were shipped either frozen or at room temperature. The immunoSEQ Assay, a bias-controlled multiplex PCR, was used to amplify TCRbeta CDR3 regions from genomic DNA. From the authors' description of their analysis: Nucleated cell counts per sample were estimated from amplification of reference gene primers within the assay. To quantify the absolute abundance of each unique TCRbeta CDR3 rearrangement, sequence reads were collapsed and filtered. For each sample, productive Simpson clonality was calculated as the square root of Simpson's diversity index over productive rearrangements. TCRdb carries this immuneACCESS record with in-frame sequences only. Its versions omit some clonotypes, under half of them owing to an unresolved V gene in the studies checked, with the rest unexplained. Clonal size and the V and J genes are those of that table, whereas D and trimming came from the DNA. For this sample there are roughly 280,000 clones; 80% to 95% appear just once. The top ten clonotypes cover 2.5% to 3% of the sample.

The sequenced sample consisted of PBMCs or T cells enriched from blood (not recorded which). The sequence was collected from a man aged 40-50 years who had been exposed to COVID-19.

The CDR3 in this case is CASSRQGLYNSPLHF. At the DNA level, the sequence is TGTGCCAGCAGCCGACAGGGCCTCTATAATTCACCCCTCCACTTT. This receptor chain uses TRBV5-6 and TRBJ1-6; 7 junctional bases match TRBD1. For CDR1 and CDR2, the germline V gene lists SGHDT and YYEEEE. Including the terminal cysteine and phenylalanine, the CDR3 comprises 15 residues. The sequence is cut down to CDR3 DNA, 45 bases in frame from base 1. V trim: 4 bases; J trim: 3 bases; unmatched bases: 4. When the CDR3 is completed using the reference TRBV5-6 and TRBJ1-6 genes on either side, the full variable domain is DAGVTQSPTHLIKTRGQQVTLRCSPKSGHDTVSWYQQALGQGPQFIFQYYEEEERQRGNFPDRFSGHQFPNYSSELNVNALLLGDSALYLCASSRQGLYNSPLHFGNGTRLTVT.